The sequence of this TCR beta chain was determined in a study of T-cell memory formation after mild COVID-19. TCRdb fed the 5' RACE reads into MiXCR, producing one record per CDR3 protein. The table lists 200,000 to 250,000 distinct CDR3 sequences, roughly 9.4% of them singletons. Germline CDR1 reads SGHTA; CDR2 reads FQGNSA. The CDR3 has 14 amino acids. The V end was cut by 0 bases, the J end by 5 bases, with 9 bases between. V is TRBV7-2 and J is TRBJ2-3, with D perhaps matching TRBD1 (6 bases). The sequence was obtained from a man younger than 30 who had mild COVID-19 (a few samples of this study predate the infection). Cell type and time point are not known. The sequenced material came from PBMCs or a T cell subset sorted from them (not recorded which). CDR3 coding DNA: TGTGCCAGCAGCTTAGCGGGGGCCGAAGATACGCAGTATTTT. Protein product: CASSLAGAEDTQYF.